These 8 T cell receptor beta chains were sequenced from one sample in a study of control samples from healthy donors and cancer patients. The data were produced by immunoSEQ multiplex PCR, yet TCRdb's version contains in-frame clones alone and is incomplete. The sample has roughly 95,000 clones, roughly 92% seen once. Sequencing was carried out using blood. These receptors originate from a human donor in good health. The donor label of this sample is uncertain.

This sequence joins TRBV10-3 and TRBJ2-7, with 7 bases matching TRBD2. This CDR3 spans 12 amino acids. Germline trimming cut 10 bases from V and 9 bases from J; bases unmatched to any gene: 12. Germline lookup yields CDR1 ENHRY and CDR2 SYGVKD. The CDR3 here is CATRGEGGPQYV. In nucleotides, the CDR3 is TGTGCCACCCGAGGGGAGGGAGGGCCGCAGTACGTC.

CDR3 sequence (DNA): TGCGCCAGCCCGGGGCCCGTAGAGACCCAGTACTTC. Protein product: CASPGPVETQYF. V and J are TRBV5-1 and TRBJ2-5, with D tentatively TRBD1 or TRBD2 (5 bases each). Trimming took off 7 bases at V and 4 bases at J, with 11 bases between the two ends. Germline values: CDR1 SGHRS, CDR2 YFSETQ. The CDR3 spans 12 residues.

The genes are TRBV6-5 and TRBJ1-6, with 7 bases matching TRBD1. The germline gives CDR1 MNHEY, CDR2 SVGAGI. This CDR3 comprises 16 residues. The ends lost 4 bases at V and 2 bases at J; junction bases unmatched: 5. The chain's CDR3 is CASSSDRETYNSPLHF. The DNA for the CDR3 is TGTGCCAGCAGTTCCGACAGGGAAACCTATAATTCACCCCTCCACTTT.

The V gene is TRBV28, the J gene TRBJ1-5; D unclear. CDR1 is MDHEN and CDR2 is SYDVKM in the germline V gene. V was cut by 6 bases and J by 6 bases, with 21 bases left in between. This CDR3 region has 16 residues. CDR3 coding DNA: TGTGCCAGCAGCTCACCGGAGGGAGCGGGGAGTCAGCCCCAGCATTTT. Translation gives CASSSPEGAGSQPQHF.

The rearrangement uses TRBV6-6 and TRBJ2-3; 8 bases are shared with TRBD2. CDR1 MNHNY and CDR2 SVGAGI come from the germline V gene (reference sequence). The CDR3 loop spans 15 amino acids. J gave up 1 base and V 4 bases, and 4 bases lay outside the gene matches. The CDR3 DNA follows: TGTGCCAGCAGTTGGGCGCGGGGGGGCACAGATACGCAGTATTTT. It is translated as CASSWARGGTDTQYF.

The chain is built from TRBV4-2 and TRBJ2-3; D is ambiguous. Trimming took 0 bases from V and 5 from J, leaving 6 bases between them. Germline lookup yields CDR1 LGHNA and CDR2 YNFKEQ. This CDR3 spans 13 amino acids. In DNA form, the CDR3 reads TGTGCCAGCAGCCAAGATCGGCTAGATACGCAGTATTTT. This encodes CASSQDRLDTQYF.

The V gene is TRBV9, the J gene TRBJ2-1; D ambiguous. CDR1 is SGDLS, CDR2 YYNGEE, per germline. V lost 0 bases and J 0 bases, leaving 7 bases between the germline ends. This CDR3 contains 15 residues. CDR3 nucleotide sequence: TGTGCCAGCAGCGTAGGAGGAAACTCCTACAATGAGCAGTTCTTC. Its protein is CASSVGGNSYNEQFF.

V gene TRBV9 combines with J gene TRBJ1-1, with no clear D. Between the trimmed V and J ends, which lost 4 bases and 0 bases, there was a span of 10 bases. This CDR3 contains 14 residues. Germline V CDR1 and CDR2: SGDLS, YYNGEE. CDR3 amino acids: CASSPLGVNTEAFF. The CDR3 bases are TGTGCCAGCAGCCCTCTGGGCGTGAACACTGAAGCTTTCTTT.